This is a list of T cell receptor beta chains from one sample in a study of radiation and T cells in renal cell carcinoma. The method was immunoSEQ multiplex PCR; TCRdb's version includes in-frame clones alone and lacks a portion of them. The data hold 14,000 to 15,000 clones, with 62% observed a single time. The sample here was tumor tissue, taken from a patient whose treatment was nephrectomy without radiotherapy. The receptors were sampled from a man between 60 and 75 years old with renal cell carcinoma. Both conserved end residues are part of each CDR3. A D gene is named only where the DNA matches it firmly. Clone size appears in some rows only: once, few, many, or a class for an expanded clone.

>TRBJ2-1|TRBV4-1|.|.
CASSQLTKDNEQFF
TGCGCCAGCAGCCAACTGACAAAGGACAATGAGCAGTTCTTC
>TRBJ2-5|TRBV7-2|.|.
CASSVSGGETQYF
TGTGCCAGCAGCGTCTCAGGGGGGGAGACCCAGTACTTC
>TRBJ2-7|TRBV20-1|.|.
CSATLSYEQYF
TGCAGTGCTACCCTCTCCTACGAGCAGTACTTC
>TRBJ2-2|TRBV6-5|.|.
CASSYFRENTGELFF
TGTGCCAGCAGTTACTTCAGGGAAAACACCGGGGAGCTGTTTTTT
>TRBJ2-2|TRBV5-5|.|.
CASSLVRGNAGELFF
TGTGCCAGCAGCTTGGTCAGGGGTAATGCCGGGGAGCTGTTTTTT
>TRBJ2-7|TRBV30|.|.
CAWSVSRGTDEQYF
TGTGCCTGGAGTGTAAGTAGGGGGACGGACGAGCAGTACTTC
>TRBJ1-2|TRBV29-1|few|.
CSVGVMAENYGYTF
TGCAGCGTTGGCGTGATGGCAGAAAACTATGGCTACACCTTC
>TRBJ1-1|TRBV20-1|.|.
CSAGDIEEAFF
TGCAGTGCTGGGGACATAGAGGAAGCTTTCTTT
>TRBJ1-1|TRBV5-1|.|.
CASSLHWGTTEAFF
TGCGCCAGCAGCTTGCACTGGGGGACCACTGAAGCTTTCTTT
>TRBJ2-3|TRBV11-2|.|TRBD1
CASSLDSQGAGTDTQYF
TGTGCCAGCAGCTTAGACTCACAGGGGGCCGGTACAGATACGCAGTATTTT
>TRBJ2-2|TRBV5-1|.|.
CASSLEGHLNTGELFF
TGCGCCAGCAGCTTGGAAGGACACCTGAACACCGGGGAGCTGTTTTTT
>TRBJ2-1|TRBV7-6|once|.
CASSPPSWDNSYNEQFF
TGTGCCAGCAGCCCCCCCTCGTGGGATAACTCCTACAATGAGCAGTTCTTC
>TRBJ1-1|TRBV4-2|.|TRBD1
CASSRGTGGMNTEAFF
TGTGCCAGCAGCCGGGGGACAGGGGGGATGAACACTGAAGCTTTCTTT
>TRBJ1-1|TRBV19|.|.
CASSVNTEAFF
TGTGCCAGCTCAGTGAACACTGAAGCTTTCTTT
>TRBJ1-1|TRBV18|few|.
CASSPPGSPGRTEAFF
TGTGCCAGCTCACCACCAGGTAGTCCAGGGAGAACTGAAGCTTTCTTT
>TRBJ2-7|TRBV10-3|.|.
CAISESEAGAYEQYF
TGTGCCATCAGTGAGTCGGAGGCAGGGGCCTACGAGCAGTACTTC
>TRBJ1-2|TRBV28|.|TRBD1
CASSDRGRYGYTF
TGTGCCAGCAGTGACAGGGGGCGCTATGGCTACACCTTC
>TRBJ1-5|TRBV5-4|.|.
CASSWSRDNDQPQHF
TGTGCCAGCAGCTGGTCTCGGGACAACGATCAGCCCCAGCATTTT
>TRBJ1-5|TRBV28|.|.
CASSPTHGGNQPQHF
TGTGCCAGCAGCCCAACTCATGGAGGCAATCAGCCCCAGCATTTT
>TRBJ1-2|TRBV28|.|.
CASSLGRTNYGYTF
TGTGCCAGCAGTCTCGGACGGACTAACTATGGCTACACCTTC
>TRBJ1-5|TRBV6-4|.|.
CASSPRNGPNQPQHF
TGTGCCAGCAGCCCCAGGAACGGACCGAATCAGCCCCAGCATTTT
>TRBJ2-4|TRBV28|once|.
CASSWDSTATKNIQYF
TGTGCCAGCAGTTGGGACTCAACGGCGACCAAAAACATTCAGTACTTC
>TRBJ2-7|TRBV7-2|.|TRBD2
CASSFSGGEGEQYF
TGTGCCAGCAGCTTTTCCGGGGGGGAGGGCGAGCAGTACTTC
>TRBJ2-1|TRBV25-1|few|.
CASSDINNEQFF
TGTGCCAGCAGTGATATCAACAATGAGCAGTTCTTC
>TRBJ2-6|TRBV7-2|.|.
CASSLVPGANVLTF
TGTGCCAGCAGCTTAGTCCCCGGGGCCAACGTCCTGACTTTC
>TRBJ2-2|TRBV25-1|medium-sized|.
CASSPSKGVGELFF
TGTGCCAGCAGCCCCTCAAAAGGGGTAGGGGAGCTGTTTTTT
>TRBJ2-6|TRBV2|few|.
CASTEPGGAGANVLTF
TGTGCCAGTACAGAGCCGGGGGGCGCTGGGGCCAACGTCCTGACTTTC
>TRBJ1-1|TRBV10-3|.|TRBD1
CAIRESGGAVEAFF
TGTGCCATCAGGGAATCAGGGGGCGCGGTTGAAGCTTTCTTT
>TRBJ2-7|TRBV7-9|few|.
CASSLGVGDYEQYF
TGTGCCAGCAGCTTAGGCGTAGGAGACTACGAGCAGTACTTC